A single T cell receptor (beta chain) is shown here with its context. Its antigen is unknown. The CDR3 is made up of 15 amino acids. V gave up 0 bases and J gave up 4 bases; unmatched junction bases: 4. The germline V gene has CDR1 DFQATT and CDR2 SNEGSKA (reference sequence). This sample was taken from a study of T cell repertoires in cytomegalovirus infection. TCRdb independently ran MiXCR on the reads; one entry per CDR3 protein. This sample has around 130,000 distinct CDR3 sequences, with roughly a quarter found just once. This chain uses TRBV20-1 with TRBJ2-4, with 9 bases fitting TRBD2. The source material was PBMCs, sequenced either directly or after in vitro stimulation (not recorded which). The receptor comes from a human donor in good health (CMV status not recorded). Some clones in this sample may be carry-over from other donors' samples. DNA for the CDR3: TGCAGTGCTAGAGATCCGGCGGGAGGGAAAAACATTCAGTACTTC. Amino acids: CSARDPAGGKNIQYF.